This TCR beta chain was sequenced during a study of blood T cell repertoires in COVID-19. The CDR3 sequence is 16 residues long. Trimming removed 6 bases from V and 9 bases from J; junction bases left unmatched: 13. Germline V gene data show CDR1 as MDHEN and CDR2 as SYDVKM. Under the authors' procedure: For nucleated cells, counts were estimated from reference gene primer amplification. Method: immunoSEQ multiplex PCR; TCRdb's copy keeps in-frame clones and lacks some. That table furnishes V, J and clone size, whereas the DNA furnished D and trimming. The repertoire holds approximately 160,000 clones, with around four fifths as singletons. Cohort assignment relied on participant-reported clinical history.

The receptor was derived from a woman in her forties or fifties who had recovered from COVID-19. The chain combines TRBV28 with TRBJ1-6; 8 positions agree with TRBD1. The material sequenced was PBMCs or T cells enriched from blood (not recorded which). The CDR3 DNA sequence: TGTGCCAGCAGGCCGAGTGCAGGGGGCGTCGGTTCACCCCTCCACTTT. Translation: CASRPSAGGVGSPLHF.